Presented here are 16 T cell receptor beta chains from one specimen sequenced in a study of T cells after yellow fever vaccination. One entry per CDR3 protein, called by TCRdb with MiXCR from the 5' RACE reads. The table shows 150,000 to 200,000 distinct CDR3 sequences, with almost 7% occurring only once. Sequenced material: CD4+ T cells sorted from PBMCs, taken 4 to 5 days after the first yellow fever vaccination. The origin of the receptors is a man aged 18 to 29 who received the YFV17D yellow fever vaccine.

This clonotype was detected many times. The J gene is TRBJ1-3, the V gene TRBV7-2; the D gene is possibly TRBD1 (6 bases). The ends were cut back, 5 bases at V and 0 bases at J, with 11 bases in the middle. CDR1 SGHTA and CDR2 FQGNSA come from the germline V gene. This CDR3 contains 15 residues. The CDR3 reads CASSRGQPSGNTIYF. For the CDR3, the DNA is TGTGCCAGCAGCCGTGGACAGCCCTCTGGAAACACCATATATTTT.

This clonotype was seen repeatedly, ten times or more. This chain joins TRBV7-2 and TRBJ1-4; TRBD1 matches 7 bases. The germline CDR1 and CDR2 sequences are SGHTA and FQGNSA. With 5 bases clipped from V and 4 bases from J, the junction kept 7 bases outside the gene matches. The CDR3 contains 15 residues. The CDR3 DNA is TGTGCCAGCAGCACACAGGGGTCCCATAATGAAAAACTGTTTTTT. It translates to CASSTQGSHNEKLFF.

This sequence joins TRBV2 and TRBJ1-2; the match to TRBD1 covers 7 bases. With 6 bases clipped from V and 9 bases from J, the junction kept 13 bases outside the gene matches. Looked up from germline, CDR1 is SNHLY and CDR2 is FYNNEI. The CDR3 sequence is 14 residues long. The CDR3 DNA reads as TGTGCCAGCAGGACGGACAGGTTCCTTTCCCGCTACACCTTC. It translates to CASRTDRFLSRYTF.

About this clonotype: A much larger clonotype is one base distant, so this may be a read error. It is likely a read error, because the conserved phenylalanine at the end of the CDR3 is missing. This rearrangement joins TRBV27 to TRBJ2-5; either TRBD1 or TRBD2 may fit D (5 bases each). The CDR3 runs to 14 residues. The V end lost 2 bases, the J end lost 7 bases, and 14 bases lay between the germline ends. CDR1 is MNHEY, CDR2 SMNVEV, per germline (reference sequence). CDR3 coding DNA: TGTGCCAGCAGTTTAGGGACGGAGGTTTTGACCCAGTACTAC. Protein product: CASSLGTEVLTQYY.

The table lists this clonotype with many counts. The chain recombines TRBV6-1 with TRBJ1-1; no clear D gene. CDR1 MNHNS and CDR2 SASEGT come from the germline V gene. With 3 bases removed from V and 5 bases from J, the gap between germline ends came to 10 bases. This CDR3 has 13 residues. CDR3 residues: CASSDQVATEAFF. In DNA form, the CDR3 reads TGTGCCAGCAGTGATCAGGTAGCAACTGAAGCTTTCTTT.

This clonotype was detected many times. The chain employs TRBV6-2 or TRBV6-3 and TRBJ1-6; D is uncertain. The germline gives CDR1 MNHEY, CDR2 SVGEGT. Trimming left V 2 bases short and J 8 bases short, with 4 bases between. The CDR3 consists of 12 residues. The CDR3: CASSYRDSPLHF. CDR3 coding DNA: TGTGCCAGCAGTTACCGGGATTCACCCCTCCACTTT.

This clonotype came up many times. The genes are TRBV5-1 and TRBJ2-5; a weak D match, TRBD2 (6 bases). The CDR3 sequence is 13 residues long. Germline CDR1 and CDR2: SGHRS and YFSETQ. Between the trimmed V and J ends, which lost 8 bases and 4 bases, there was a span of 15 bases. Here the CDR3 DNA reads TGCGCCAGTCGCGGGGATTGGGGAGAGACCCAGTACTTC. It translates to CASRGDWGETQYF. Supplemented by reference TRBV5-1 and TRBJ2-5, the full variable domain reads KAGVTQTPRYLIKTRGQQVTLSCSPISGHRSVSWYQQTPGQGLQFLFEYFSETQRNKGNFPGRFSGRQFSNSRSEMNVSTLELGDSALYLCASRGDWGETQYFGPGTRLLVL.

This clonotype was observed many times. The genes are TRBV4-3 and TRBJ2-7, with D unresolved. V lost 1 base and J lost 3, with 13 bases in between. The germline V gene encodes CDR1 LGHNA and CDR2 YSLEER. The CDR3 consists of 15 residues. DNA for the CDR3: TGCGCCAGCAGCCAAGGCTATCAGGAGAGCTACGAGCAGTACTTC. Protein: CASSQGYQESYEQYF.

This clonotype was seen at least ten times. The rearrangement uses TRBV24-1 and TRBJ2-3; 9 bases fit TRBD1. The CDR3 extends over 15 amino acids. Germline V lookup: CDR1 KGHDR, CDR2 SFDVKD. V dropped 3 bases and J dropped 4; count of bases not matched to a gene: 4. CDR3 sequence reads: CATSDGTGSADTQYF. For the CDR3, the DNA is TGTGCCACCAGTGATGGGACAGGGTCGGCAGATACGCAGTATTTT.

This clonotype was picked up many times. CDR3 DNA: TGTGCCAGCAGCCCAGGGACCTACGAGCAGTACTTC. Its translation: CASSPGTYEQYF. This chain joins TRBV3-1 and TRBJ2-7; D is possibly TRBD1 (5 bases). The CDR3 length is 12 residues. Germline loops: CDR1 LGHDT, CDR2 YNNKEL (reference sequence). Trimming stripped 4 bases from V and 2 bases from J, with 6 bases between.

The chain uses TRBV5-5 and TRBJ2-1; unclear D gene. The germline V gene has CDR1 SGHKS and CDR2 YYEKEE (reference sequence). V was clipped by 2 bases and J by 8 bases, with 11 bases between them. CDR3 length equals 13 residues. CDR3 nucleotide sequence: TGTGCCAGCAGCTTAACACCTAACGATGAGCAGTTCTTC. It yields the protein CASSLTPNDEQFF.

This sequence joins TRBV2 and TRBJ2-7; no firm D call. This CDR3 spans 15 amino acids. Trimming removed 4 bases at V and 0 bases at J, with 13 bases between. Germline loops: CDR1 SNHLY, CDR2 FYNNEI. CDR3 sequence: CASSGLDAPSYEQYF. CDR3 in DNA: TGTGCCAGCAGTGGCTTGGACGCACCCTCCTACGAGCAGTACTTC.

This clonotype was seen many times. CDR3 nucleotides: TGTGCCAGCGAGCGGGCGCCTAGTTACAATGAGCAGTTCTTC. It encodes CASERAPSYNEQFF. V is TRBV6-1 and J is TRBJ2-1; perhaps TRBD2 as D (6 bases). Deletions cut 8 bases from V and 4 bases from J, with 15 bases between. From germline, CDR1 is MNHNS and CDR2 SASEGT. The CDR3 totals 14 residues.

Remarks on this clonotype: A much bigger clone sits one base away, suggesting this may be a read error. In DNA, the CDR3 is TGCGCCAGCAGCTTCTCGACAGGGAGCGAGCAGTACGTC. It codes for CASSFSTGSEQYV. The chain employs TRBV5-1 and TRBJ2-7, with 7 positions matching TRBD1. This CDR3 comprises 13 residues. CDR1 and CDR2 (germline): SGHRS, YFSETQ. V gave up 2 bases and J gave up 6 bases; unmatched junction bases: 5.

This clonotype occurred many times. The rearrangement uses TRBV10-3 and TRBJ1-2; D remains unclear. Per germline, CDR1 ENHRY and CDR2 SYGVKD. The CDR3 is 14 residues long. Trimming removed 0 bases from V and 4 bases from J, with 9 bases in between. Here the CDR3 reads CAISESRPSYGYTF. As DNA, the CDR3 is TGTGCCATCAGTGAGTCGAGACCGAGCTATGGCTACACCTTC.

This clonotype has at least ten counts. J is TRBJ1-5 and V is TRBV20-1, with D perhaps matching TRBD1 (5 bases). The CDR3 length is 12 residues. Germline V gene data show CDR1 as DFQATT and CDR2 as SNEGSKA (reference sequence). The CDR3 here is CSAGQVGQPQHF. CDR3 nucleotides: TGCAGCGCAGGGCAGGTTGGACAGCCCCAGCATTTT.